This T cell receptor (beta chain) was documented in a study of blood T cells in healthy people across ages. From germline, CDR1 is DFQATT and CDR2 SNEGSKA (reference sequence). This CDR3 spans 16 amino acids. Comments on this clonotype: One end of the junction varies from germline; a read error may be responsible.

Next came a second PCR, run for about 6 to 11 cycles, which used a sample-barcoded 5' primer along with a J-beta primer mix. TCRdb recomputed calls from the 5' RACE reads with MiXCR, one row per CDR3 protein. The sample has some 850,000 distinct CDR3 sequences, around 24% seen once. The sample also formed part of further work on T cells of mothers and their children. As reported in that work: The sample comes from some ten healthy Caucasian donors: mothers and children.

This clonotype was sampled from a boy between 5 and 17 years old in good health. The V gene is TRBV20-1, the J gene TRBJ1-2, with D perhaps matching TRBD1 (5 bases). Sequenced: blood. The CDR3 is CRAIVDRRVGGGGYTF. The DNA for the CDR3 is TGCCGTGCCATAGTCGATCGGAGGGTGGGTGGGGGTGGCTACACCTTC.